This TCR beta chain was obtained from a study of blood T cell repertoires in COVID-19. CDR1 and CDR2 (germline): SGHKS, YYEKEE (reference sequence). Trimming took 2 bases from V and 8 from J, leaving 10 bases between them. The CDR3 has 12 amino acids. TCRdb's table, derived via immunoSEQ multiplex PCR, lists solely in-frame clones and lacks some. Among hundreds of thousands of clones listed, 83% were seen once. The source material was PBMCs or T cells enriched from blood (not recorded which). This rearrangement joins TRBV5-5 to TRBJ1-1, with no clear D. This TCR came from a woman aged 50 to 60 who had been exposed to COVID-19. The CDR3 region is CASSLQTNEAFF. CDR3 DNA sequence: TGTGCCAGCAGCTTACAGACCAACGAAGCTTTCTTT. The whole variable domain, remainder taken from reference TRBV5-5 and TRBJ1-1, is DAGVTQSPTHLIKTRGQQVTLRCSPISGHKSVSWYQQVLGQGPQFIFQYYEKEERGRGNFPDRFSARQFPNYSSELNVNALLLGDSALYLCASSLQTNEAFFGQGTRLTVV.